The source of this T cell receptor (beta chain) is a study of T cells in localized non-small cell lung cancer. Libraries were prepared by immunoSEQ multiplex PCR; TCRdb keeps only in-frame clonotypes and omits some of them. The data hold around 79,000 clones, with about 78% observed a single time. Regarding the study as a whole: It remains possible that heterogeneity exists, since only one tumor region was sequenced. Appearances in adjacent lung were noted for a median about 60 of the top 100 tumor clones. Patients showing higher blood T cell density tended to see longer overall survival.

In regard to this clone: Its specificity is not known.

The CDR3 contains 16 residues. Losses at the gene ends were 0 bases for V and 2 bases for J; bases not matched to a gene: 6. Germline CDR1 and CDR2: SGDLS and YYNGEE. Sequenced here: PBMCs, sampled before any cancer treatment. The J gene is TRBJ2-5, the V gene TRBV9; TRBD2 matches at 8 bases. The sequence came from a man between 40 and 69 years old with stage II squamous cell lung carcinoma. CDR3 sequence (DNA): TGTGCCAGCAGCGTAGGAGGTAGCGGGGCTCAAGAGACCCAGTACTTC. Translated, it gives CASSVGGSGAQETQYF. The full variable domain, with the rest looked up from reference TRBV9 and TRBJ2-5, is DSGVTQTPKHLITATGQRVTLRCSPRSGDLSVYWYQQSLDQGLQFLIQYYNGEERAKGNILERFSAQQFPDLHSELNLSSLELGDSALYFCASSVGGSGAQETQYFGPGTRLLVL.